The T cell receptor (beta chain) under discussion was sequenced for a study of Ad26.COV2.S vaccination and SARS-CoV-2 variants. For the study at large: The Ad26.COV2.S arm of the COV1001 trial was where the donor was placed. Once or twice, 56 days apart, Ad26.COV2.S was delivered intramuscularly.

As regards this clone: The antigen is undetermined.

The treatment is: over 15 received Ad26.COV2.S at low or high dose, single or two shots; roughly 5 received placebo; per-sample allocation not given. Vaccine and placebo recipients were sampled on day 63 after the first injection. CDR3 size: 14 residues. Trimming removed 4 bases from V and 0 bases from J, with 9 bases in between. In germline, CDR1 is SNHLY, CDR2 FYNNEI. The protocol was immunoSEQ multiplex PCR, while the TCRdb copy is restricted to in-frame clones and leaves out a portion. Of about 420,000 clones listed, approximately 88% are singletons. Overall study findings and caveats: Possibly, TCR breadth and depth analyses underestimated total T cell responses.

The source is a person between 18 and 60 years old who received the Ad26.COV2.S COVID-19 vaccine or a placebo. The sample in question was peripheral blood, obtained in a trial of Ad26.COV2.S vaccine versus placebo. The rearrangement links TRBV2 to TRBJ1-2; D perhaps matches TRBD1 (5 bases). The CDR3 DNA reads as TGTGCCAGCAGTGGACAGCGATCTAACTATGGCTACACCTTC. Amino acid sequence: CASSGQRSNYGYTF.